Listed below are T cell receptor beta chains from one sample, sequenced in a study of vaccination and CD4 T cells after COVID-19. Their target antigens are unknown. In TCRdb, the PCR reads were re-called with MiXCR into one record per CDR3 protein. The sample has 9,000 to 15,000 distinct CDR3 sequences; over 50% are singletons. The specimen was CD4+ T cells from blood, cultured in vitro. The receptors were gathered from a human donor who had recovered from COVID-19. The CDR3 runs from the conserved cysteine through the conserved F or W. Each record gives: J gene, clone size, V gene, D gene, CDR3 DNA, CDR3 protein. The D gene is left open where the match is weak. Where a row states a size, it is once, few, many or the class of an expanded clone; other rows omit it.

TRBJ1-6,large,TRBV11-2,TRBD1,TGTGCCAGCTCCTGGGGGAGAGGGGGCGCTTCACCCCTCCACTTT,CASSWGRGGASPLHF
TRBJ2-1,-,TRBV6-5,TRBD1,TGTGCCAGCAGTTCCGGGACAGTCTCCTACAATGAGCAGTTCTTC,CASSSGTVSYNEQFF
TRBJ1-2,-,TRBV28,TRBD1,TGTGCCAGCAGGGAGACAGGGGGCTTTGGCTACACCTTC,CASRETGGFGYTF
TRBJ2-5,-,TRBV20-1,TRBD1,TGCAGTGCTAGAGAGGAGACAGGGAGCGAGGCCCAGTACTTC,CSAREETGSEAQYF
TRBJ1-2,-,TRBV12-3/TRBV12-4,TRBD1,TGTGCCAGCACAGGGTCAGGGGGAGGGTATGGCTACACCTTC,CASTGSGGGYGYTF
TRBJ2-5,-,TRBV14,TRBD1,TGTGCCAGCAGCCATAGACAGGCCAGGGGGGAGACCCAGTACTTC,CASSHRQARGETQYF
TRBJ2-7,-,TRBV6-1,-,TGTGCCAGCAGTCTTCACGACAACTACGAGCAGTACTTC,CASSLHDNYEQYF
TRBJ2-7,-,TRBV6-5,-,TGTGCCAGCAGTTACTCGGCAGGGACGTACGAGCAGTACTTC,CASSYSAGTYEQYF
TRBJ2-3,-,TRBV6-5,TRBD1,TGTGCCAGCAGTTACTCTCGGACAGGGTTCTCAGATACGCAGTATTTT,CASSYSRTGFSDTQYF
TRBJ1-2,-,TRBV29-1,TRBD1,TGCAGCGTCGGGGACAGAGGTGACTATGGCTACACCTTC,CSVGDRGDYGYTF
TRBJ1-5,few,TRBV20-1,-,TGCAGTGCAGGGACTTGGGGAGGCAATCAGCCCCAGCATTTT,CSAGTWGGNQPQHF
TRBJ2-7,-,TRBV6-2/TRBV6-3,TRBD2,TGTGCCAGCAGCTACGCAGGGACTAGCGGGAGTAAGGGCCCCCGGGAGCAGTACTTC,CASSYAGTSGSKGPREQYF
TRBJ2-1,-,TRBV7-2,TRBD2,TGTGCCAGCAGCTTATTTGGATTGTCGGGGGGTCCCTACAATGAGCAGTTCTTC,CASSLFGLSGGPYNEQFF
TRBJ1-1,medium-sized,TRBV5-1,-,TGCGCCAGCAGCTCCTTGTTAGGAGGGAACACTGAAGCTTTCTTT,CASSSLLGGNTEAFF
TRBJ1-1,few,TRBV7-9,-,TGTGCCAGCAGGACCGAGTGGATGGGGGGAGCTTTCTTT,CASRTEWMGGAFF
TRBJ2-2,few,TRBV6-4,-,TGTGCCAGCAGTGTGCGCCAGAACACCGGGGAGCTGTTTTTT,CASSVRQNTGELFF
TRBJ2-7,-,TRBV7-2,TRBD2,TGTGCCAGCAGCCCGCGACTAGCTGGCGAGCAGTACTTC,CASSPRLAGEQYF
TRBJ2-1,-,TRBV7-9,-,TGTGCCAGCAGCTTAGGTCGGCGGGGGCCTCCCCAGGCGAATGAGCAGTTCTTC,CASSLGRRGPPQANEQFF
TRBJ2-3,-,TRBV28,-,TGTGCCAGCAGTCGCGCTTACACAGATACGCAGTATTTT,CASSRAYTDTQYF
TRBJ2-3,once,TRBV25-1,TRBD2,TGTGCCAGCAGTGAATACATTAGCGGGAGGGAAGATACGCAGTATTTT,CASSEYISGREDTQYF
TRBJ2-7,-,TRBV7-2,-,TGTGCCAGCCGACTCCTGGCGGGCCACGAGCAGTACTTC,CASRLLAGHEQYF
TRBJ1-1,few,TRBV20-1,-,TGCAGTGCTAGAGATGCGGCGGGCCTCATGAACACTGAAGCTTTCTTT,CSARDAAGLMNTEAFF
TRBJ1-2,-,TRBV21-1,-,TGTGCCAGCAGCAAGGGACCGGCGTCACTTAACTATGGCTACACCTTC,CASSKGPASLNYGYTF
TRBJ2-3,-,TRBV27,-,TGTGCCAGCACTGGGGGCGGGAGAGGGAACACAGATACGCAGTATTTT,CASTGGGRGNTDTQYF
TRBJ2-6,-,TRBV19,-,TGTGCCAGTATGGATCGTAAGAGCTCTGGGGCCAACGTCCTGATTTTC,CASMDRKSSGANVLIF
TRBJ2-3,-,TRBV6-1,-,TGTGCCAGCAGCCCCCGCACAGATACGCAGTATTTT,CASSPRTDTQYF
TRBJ2-3,-,TRBV7-9,-,TGTGCCAGCAGCTCCCCCAGGGCTAGGCCTAGCACAGATACGCAGTATTTT,CASSSPRARPSTDTQYF
TRBJ1-5,-,TRBV3-1,TRBD1,TGTGCCAGCAGTCTAACCCAGGGGGCAGGTCAGCCCCAGCATTTT,CASSLTQGAGQPQHF
TRBJ2-1,-,TRBV23-1,-,TGCGCCAGCGGGGTGTGTGAGCAGTTCTTC,CASGVCEQFF
TRBJ2-2,-,TRBV7-3,-,TGTGCCAGCAGCTTAACGTTTGTAGGAGGGCACACCGGGGAGCTGTTTTTT,CASSLTFVGGHTGELFF
TRBJ1-1,-,TRBV14,-,TGTGCCAGCAGCCAAAGTCTCAGGGGTACTGAAGCTTTCTTT,CASSQSLRGTEAFF
TRBJ1-4,-,TRBV5-1,-,TGCGCCAGCAGCTTAACCGAGGGAGTAGTGGGTGAAAAACTGTTTTTT,CASSLTEGVVGEKLFF
TRBJ1-6,-,TRBV28,-,TGTGCCAGCAGTAACGGACCGCTAGACAATTCACCCCTCCACTTT,CASSNGPLDNSPLHF
TRBJ1-4,-,TRBV11-2,-,TGTGCCAGCAGTCCCAGGCGGTCAACTAATGAAAAACTGTTTTTT,CASSPRRSTNEKLFF
TRBJ1-2,-,TRBV7-9,-,TGTGCCAGCAGCCGCTCCGGGACTGGCTACACCTTC,CASSRSGTGYTF
TRBJ2-1,-,TRBV10-3,-,TGTGCCATCAGTGGGAGTTTAGGCGGGCACTCCTACAATGAGCAGTTCTTC,CAISGSLGGHSYNEQFF
TRBJ2-7,few,TRBV6-4,TRBD1,TGTGCCAGCAGTGACCACAACAAGACAGGGGAACCCTCCTACGAGCAGTACTTC,CASSDHNKTGEPSYEQYF
TRBJ1-6,large,TRBV20-1,TRBD1,TGCAGTGCTAGAGATCAAGGGGGCGCGGTGAATTCACCCCTCCACTTT,CSARDQGGAVNSPLHF
TRBJ1-6,-,TRBV15,-,TGTGCCACCAGCAAGTTTCAAGGTTCACCCCTCCACTTT,CATSKFQGSPLHF
TRBJ1-2,-,TRBV9,TRBD1,TGTGCCAGCAGCGCCCGGGACAGGGGCTACACCTTC,CASSARDRGYTF
TRBJ2-7,once,TRBV2,-,TGTGCCAGCAGTGAACCACAGGGACACTACGAGCAGTACTTC,CASSEPQGHYEQYF
TRBJ1-1,-,TRBV20-1,-,TGCAGTGCTAGACACAGGGCGGGCGCTTTCTTT,CSARHRAGAFF
TRBJ2-3,-,TRBV25-1,-,TGTGCCAGCAGCTTCCCTAACACAGATACGCAGTATTTT,CASSFPNTDTQYF
TRBJ1-3,-,TRBV2,-,TGTGCCAGCAGCGCCGTATCGGGGAAAGCTGGAAACACCATATATTTT,CASSAVSGKAGNTIYF
TRBJ1-6,-,TRBV6-1,-,TGTGCCAGCACGAAGGGGGGGAATAATTCACCCCTCCACTTT,CASTKGGNNSPLHF
TRBJ2-2,once,TRBV20-1,-,TGCAGTGCTAGTCGACAGCAGAACACCGGGGAGCTGTTTTTT,CSASRQQNTGELFF
TRBJ1-1,-,TRBV28,-,TGTGCCAGCAGTTTCTCAGGGCGGAACACTGAAGCTTTCTTT,CASSFSGRNTEAFF
TRBJ2-2,-,TRBV6-5,TRBD2,TGTGCCAGCAGTTACGGCGGGGGAAAGAACACCGGGGAGCTGTTTTTT,CASSYGGGKNTGELFF
TRBJ2-7,-,TRBV11-1,TRBD1,TGTGCCAGCAGCCCAACAGGGGGTCGAATCTACGAGCAGTACTTC,CASSPTGGRIYEQYF
TRBJ1-2,few,TRBV27,-,TGTGCCAGCAGTGCACTCCGCACTAACTATGGCTACACCTTC,CASSALRTNYGYTF
TRBJ1-5,-,TRBV30,TRBD1,TGTGTTCAAACTCCGGGACAGAGCAATCAGCCCCAGCATTTT,CVQTPGQSNQPQHF
TRBJ1-6,-,TRBV6-1,-,TGTGCCAGCAGTGAACCGACTTCACCCCTCCACTTT,CASSEPTSPLHF
TRBJ1-2,-,TRBV15,-,TGTGCCACCAGATACGATCGGTACAGAACTAACTATGGCTACACCTTC,CATRYDRYRTNYGYTF
TRBJ2-4,few,TRBV6-1,-,TGTGCCAGCAGTGAAGCTGCTTACAGGGAGATGGCCAAAAACATTCAGTACTTC,CASSEAAYREMAKNIQYF